The rows below give T cell receptor beta chains drawn from one sample of a study of blood T cell repertoires in COVID-19. Sequenced by immunoSEQ multiplex PCR; TCRdb stores in-frame clones only, minus some. The top ten hold roughly 12% of the sample, which has approximately 260,000 clones, 82% seen once. What was sequenced was peripheral blood. The receptors originated from a woman aged 55-70 years with active or convalescent COVID-19. Both conserved end residues are part of each CDR3. Fields, in order: J gene, clone size, V gene, D gene, CDR3 DNA, CDR3 protein. D genes are given only for firm matches. Some rows have no size entry. The others give once, few or many, or a class for an expanded clone.

TRBJ1-2 | - | TRBV9 | TRBD1 | TGTGCCAGCAGCGTAGGGACAGGGAACTATGGCTACACCTTC | CASSVGTGNYGYTF
TRBJ2-2 | - | TRBV7-6 | TRBD2 | TGTGCCAGCAGACAAACCGGGACTAGCGGCGGGGAGCTGTTTTTT | CASRQTGTSGGELFF
TRBJ1-4 | - | TRBV7-2 | TRBD1 | TGTGCCAGCAGCTCATACAGGGGGCGTGAAAAACTGTTTTTT | CASSSYRGREKLFF
TRBJ1-1 | few | TRBV10-3 | - | TGTGCCATCAGTGAGTCGAGGAGGGAGGCTTTCTTT | CAISESRREAFF
TRBJ2-1 | few | TRBV7-2 | TRBD2 | TGTGCCAGCACCCCCGCCACGGGGGGCTACAATGAGCAGTTCTTC | CASTPATGGYNEQFF
TRBJ1-2 | - | TRBV6-5 | TRBD1 | TGTGCCAGCAGTTCCTCCTGGACAGGGGGACGTGGCTACACCTTC | CASSSSWTGGRGYTF
TRBJ1-2 | - | TRBV3-1/TRBV3-2 | - | TGTGCCAGTTTCTTCGTCGGCTATGGCTACACCTTC | CASFFVGYGYTF
TRBJ2-3 | - | TRBV29-1 | TRBD2 | TGCAGCGTTAGACTAGCGGGGATTACAGATACGCAGTATTTT | CSVRLAGITDTQYF
TRBJ2-7 | - | TRBV29-1 | TRBD1 | TGCAGCGTCCGGTCGGGGACAGGGGGCGCTGAGCAGTACTTC | CSVRSGTGGAEQYF
TRBJ2-1 | - | TRBV30 | - | TGTGCCTGGAGTGTACTCGAACTGTACAATGAGCAGTTCTTC | CAWSVLELYNEQFF
TRBJ2-5 | - | TRBV19 | TRBD2 | TGTGCCAGTAGTTTCCCCCAAACGGGGAGGGGAGAGACCCAGTACTTC | CASSFPQTGRGETQYF
TRBJ1-6 | - | TRBV9 | - | TGTGCCAGCAGCGTACACCCATATAGACGGAGCTCCTATAATTCACCCCTCCACTTT | CASSVHPYRRSSYNSPLHF
TRBJ1-6 | - | TRBV27 | - | TGTGCCAGCACCCCCTTAGCAGGGCGACTCTATAATTCACCCCTCCACTTT | CASTPLAGRLYNSPLHF
TRBJ1-2 | - | TRBV6-1 | - | TGTGCCAGCAGTGAATCCAGGGCAGGCTATGGCTACACCTTC | CASSESRAGYGYTF
TRBJ1-1 | - | TRBV7-2 | TRBD1 | TGTGCCAGCAGCCCGGACAGGTCGAACACTGAAGCTTTCTTT | CASSPDRSNTEAFF
TRBJ1-2 | - | TRBV7-2 | - | TGTGCCAGCAGCCCCGGGAACTATGGCTACACCTTC | CASSPGNYGYTF
TRBJ1-1 | - | TRBV6-5 | - | TGTGCCAGCAGCTCCCCACTGCGCGCTGAAGCTTTCTTT | CASSSPLRAEAFF
TRBJ2-2 | - | TRBV18 | TRBD1 | TGTGCCAGCTCGCTAAACTCCGGGACAGGGCTGAACACCGGGGAGCTGTTTTTT | CASSLNSGTGLNTGELFF
TRBJ2-7 | many | TRBV29-1 | - | TGCAGCGTTGAAGATCAGACAGGTAGCTCCTACGAGCAGTACTTC | CSVEDQTGSSYEQYF
TRBJ2-7 | - | TRBV6-2/TRBV6-3 | - | TGTGCCAGCAGTTACCTCCGGCGACAGGATTACGAGCAGTACTTC | CASSYLRRQDYEQYF
TRBJ1-3 | - | TRBV19 | - | TGTGCCAGTAAGGGCAACAGGGCCGCCAGCTCTGGAAACACCATATATTTT | CASKGNRAASSGNTIYF
TRBJ2-7 | - | TRBV5-1 | - | TGCGCCAGCAGCTCAGGAGGCGAGCAGTACTTC | CASSSGGEQYF
TRBJ2-3 | - | TRBV4-1 | TRBD1 | TGCGCCAGCACCCAATCCCTAGGACAGGGGGGGATAACGCAGTATTTT | CASTQSLGQGGITQYF
TRBJ2-1 | - | TRBV5-1 | - | TGCGCCAGCAGCTTTGGGGGACGCAGGGGAAATGAGCAGTTCTTC | CASSFGGRRGNEQFF
TRBJ1-4 | few | TRBV27 | TRBD1 | TGTGCCAGCAGTCTGAGGGGGCGCCGTACTAGGGGGGAAAAACTGTTTTTT | CASSLRGRRTRGEKLFF
TRBJ1-2 | - | TRBV2 | TRBD1 | TGTGCCAGCAGTGGCCTGACAGGGGCGGCCTATGGCTACACCTTC | CASSGLTGAAYGYTF
TRBJ1-1 | - | TRBV5-5 | - | TGTGCCAGCAGCTTGGGGCTTGAAGCTTTCTTT | CASSLGLEAFF
TRBJ1-2 | - | TRBV25-1 | - | TGTGCCAGCAATGCAGGGGTAGAACTGATAGGCTACACCTTC | CASNAGVELIGYTF
TRBJ1-6 | - | TRBV9 | - | TGTGCCAGCCGGAGGGACCTGGTGGGTAATTCACCCCTCCACTTT | CASRRDLVGNSPLHF
TRBJ1-2 | - | TRBV19 | - | TGTGCCAAACAGGGCTGGGATGGCTACACCTTC | CAKQGWDGYTF
TRBJ2-1 | - | TRBV14 | - | TGTGCCAGCAGCCAAGATAAGGGCGGGTGGAGCTCCTACAATGAGCAGTTCTTC | CASSQDKGGWSSYNEQFF
TRBJ1-2 | - | TRBV4-2 | - | TGTGCCAGCAGCCTAGGGACAATGGACTATGGCTACACCTTC | CASSLGTMDYGYTF
TRBJ1-2 | few | TRBV5-4 | - | TGTGCCAGCAGCTCCGCCCTACGGACAGCCTTCTATGGCTACACCTTC | CASSSALRTAFYGYTF
TRBJ2-5 | - | TRBV9 | TRBD2 | TGTGGAAGGGCTAGCGGGGCAGAGACCCAGTACTTC | CGRASGAETQYF
TRBJ2-1 | few | TRBV6-5 | TRBD1 | TGTGCCAGCAATGCTCCGGGACAGGGGATAGCTGAGCAGTTCTTC | CASNAPGQGIAEQFF
TRBJ1-1 | - | TRBV7-6 | - | TGTGCCAGCAGCCCAGCCCCAGGGAACACTGAAGCTTTCTTT | CASSPAPGNTEAFF
TRBJ1-6 | few | TRBV27 | - | TGTGCCAGCGGACAAAGCTCCTATAATTCACCCCTCCACTTT | CASGQSSYNSPLHF
TRBJ2-7 | - | TRBV9 | - | TGTGCCAGCAGCGTAGGGACATCCTACGAGCAGTACTTC | CASSVGTSYEQYF
TRBJ2-5 | - | TRBV7-9 | - | TGTGCCAGCAGTCGCGTCGTAGGAGCAAACCAAGAGACCCAGTACTTC | CASSRVVGANQETQYF
TRBJ2-6 | - | TRBV9 | TRBD1 | TGTGCCAGCAGCGTGACAGGGAGTGGGGCCAACGTCCTGACTTTC | CASSVTGSGANVLTF
TRBJ1-2 | - | TRBV6-1 | - | TGTGCCAGCAGTGCATCTCGGGGGGGGAGGGACTATGGCTACACCTTC | CASSASRGGRDYGYTF
TRBJ2-6 | - | TRBV19 | TRBD1 | TGTGCCAGTAGTAACCGGGGCAGGGGGAAAGGTGGGGCCAACGTCCTGACTTTC | CASSNRGRGKGGANVLTF